Following are 4 T cell receptor beta chains from one sample sequenced in a study of blood T cell repertoires in COVID-19. The repertoire was sequenced with immunoSEQ multiplex PCR; TCRdb's copy has only in-frame clones and lacks some. The profile shows roughly 200,000 clones, approximately 84% of them singletons. Sequenced: peripheral blood. These receptors originate from a woman in her 70s with active or convalescent COVID-19.

The chain uses TRBV5-1 and TRBJ2-4, with D possibly TRBD1 on 5 matching bases. Germline CDR1 reads SGHRS; CDR2 reads YFSETQ. The CDR3 contains 13 residues. V gave up 0 bases and J gave up 7 bases, with 8 bases separating them. CDR3 bases: TGCGCCAGCAGCTTGGGGGGCTTTAACATTCAGTACTTC. Protein product: CASSLGGFNIQYF.

A few counts support this clone. The V gene is TRBV5-5, the J gene TRBJ1-1; 7 bases map to TRBD1. The CDR3 is 15 amino acids. V lost 1 base to trimming and J lost 6 bases; unmatched junction nucleotides: 9. Germline V gene sequence: CDR1 SGHKS, CDR2 YYEKEE (reference sequence). The CDR3: CASSLRPTGAAEAFF. In nucleotides, the CDR3 is TGTGCCAGCAGCTTGCGACCTACAGGGGCCGCTGAAGCTTTCTTT.

This rearrangement joins TRBV19 to TRBJ2-1; 9 bases align to TRBD2. V lost 3 bases to trimming and J lost 5 bases; unmatched junction nucleotides: 17. Germline V gene data show CDR1 as LNHDA and CDR2 as SQIVND (reference sequence). The CDR3 totals 19 residues. CDR3: CASSIQPGASGKLNNEQFF. The CDR3 coding sequence is TGTGCCAGTAGTATCCAGCCCGGGGCTAGCGGGAAGCTAAACAATGAGCAGTTCTTC.

The chain combines TRBV4-2 with TRBJ2-7, with a weak D call TRBD1 (5 bases). This CDR3 has 14 residues. Trimming took off 4 bases at V and 0 bases at J, with 10 bases between the two ends. Germline V gene lookup returns CDR1 LGHNA and CDR2 YNFKEQ. The CDR3 sequence: CASSPSQGSYEQYF. The CDR3 DNA follows: TGTGCCAGCAGCCCAAGTCAGGGCTCCTACGAGCAGTACTTC.